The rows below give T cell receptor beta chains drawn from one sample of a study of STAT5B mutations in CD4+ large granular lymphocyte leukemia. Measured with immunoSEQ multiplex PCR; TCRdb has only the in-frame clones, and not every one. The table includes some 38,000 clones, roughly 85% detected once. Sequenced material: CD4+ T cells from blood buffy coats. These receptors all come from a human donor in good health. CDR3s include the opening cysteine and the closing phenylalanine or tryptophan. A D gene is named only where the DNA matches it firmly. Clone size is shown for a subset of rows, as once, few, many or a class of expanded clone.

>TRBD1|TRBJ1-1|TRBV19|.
CASSIGGDRGRVAEAFF
TGTGCCAGTAGTATAGGGGGGGACAGGGGGCGGGTAGCTGAAGCTTTCTTT
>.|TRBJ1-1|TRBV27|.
CASSWLLNTEAFF
TGTGCCAGCAGTTGGTTGTTGAACACTGAAGCTTTCTTT
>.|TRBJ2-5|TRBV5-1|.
CASSLGSSNLETQYF
TGCGCCAGCAGCTTAGGGTCCAGCAATCTGGAGACCCAGTACTTC
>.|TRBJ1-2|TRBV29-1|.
CSVVTGISYGYTF
TGCAGCGTTGTTACTGGAATCAGCTATGGCTACACCTTC
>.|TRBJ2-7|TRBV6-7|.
CASSYPTDGIYEQYF
TGTGCCAGCAGTTACCCGACAGACGGGATTTACGAGCAGTACTTC
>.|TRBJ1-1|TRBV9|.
CASSAEVQGEAFF
TGTGCCAGCAGCGCAGAGGTTCAGGGTGAAGCTTTCTTT
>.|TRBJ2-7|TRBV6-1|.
CASSVNRISYEQYF
TGTGCCAGCAGTGTAAACAGGATCTCCTACGAGCAGTACTTC
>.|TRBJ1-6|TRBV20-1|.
CSAGVNSPLHF
TGCAGTGCTGGCGTTAATTCACCCCTCCACTTT
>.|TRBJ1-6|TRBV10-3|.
CAISERGASYNSPLHF
TGTGCCATCAGTGAGCGGGGGGCCTCCTATAATTCACCCCTCCACTTT
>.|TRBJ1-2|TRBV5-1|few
CASGTGGVGGYTF
TGCGCCAGCGGAACTGGTGGGGTCGGTGGCTACACCTTC
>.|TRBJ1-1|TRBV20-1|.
CSASGGAEAFF
TGCAGTGCTAGCGGGGGCGCTGAAGCTTTCTTT
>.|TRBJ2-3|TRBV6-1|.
CASRLLDTQYF
TGTGCCAGCAGGCTACTGGATACGCAGTATTTT
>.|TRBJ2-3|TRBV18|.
CASLAGRLADTQYF
TGTGCCAGCCTCGCCGGGAGATTAGCAGATACGCAGTATTTT
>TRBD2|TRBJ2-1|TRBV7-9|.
CASSGIAGGVFDEQFF
TGTGCCAGCAGCGGGATAGCGGGGGGGGTTTTCGATGAGCAGTTCTTC
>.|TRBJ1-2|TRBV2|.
CASLRGGSYGYTF
TGTGCCAGCCTCAGAGGAGGATCCTATGGCTACACCTTC
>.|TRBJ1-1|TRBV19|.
CASSIRGLWAGQNTEAFF
TGTGCCAGTAGTATAAGAGGGCTTTGGGCAGGGCAGAACACTGAAGCTTTCTTT
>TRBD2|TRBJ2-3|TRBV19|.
CASSGLAGADTQYF
TGTGCCAGTAGCGGACTAGCGGGGGCAGATACGCAGTATTTT
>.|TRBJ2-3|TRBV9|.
CASSVEGGAGAPPTDTQYF
TGTGCCAGCAGCGTAGAAGGAGGGGCGGGGGCACCCCCCACAGATACGCAGTATTTT
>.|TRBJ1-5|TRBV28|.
CASSLNTDTYSNQPQHF
TGTGCCAGCAGTTTAAATACAGACACGTATAGCAATCAGCCCCAGCATTTT
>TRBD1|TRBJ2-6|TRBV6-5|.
CASSLDRAGANVLTF
TGTGCCAGCAGCCTGGACAGGGCCGGGGCCAACGTCCTGACTTTC
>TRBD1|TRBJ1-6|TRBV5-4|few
CASRYTGTGHSPLHF
TGTGCCAGCAGGTATACCGGGACAGGGCATTCACCCCTCCACTTT
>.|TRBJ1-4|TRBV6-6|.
CATRGGSANEKLFF
TGTGCCACCCGGGGAGGCAGCGCTAATGAAAAACTGTTTTTT
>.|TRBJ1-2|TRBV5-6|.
CASTKTSAGYTF
TGTGCCAGCACCAAAACTTCGGCCGGCTACACCTTC
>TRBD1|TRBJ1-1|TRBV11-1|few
CASSSPTGVDTEAFF
TGTGCCAGCAGCTCCCCGACAGGGGTGGACACTGAAGCTTTCTTT
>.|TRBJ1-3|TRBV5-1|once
CASSLGTAPNTIYF
TGCGCCAGCAGCTTGGGGACAGCCCCAAACACCATATATTTT
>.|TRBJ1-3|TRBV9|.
CASSGRGRGNTIYF
TGTGCCAGCAGCGGGAGAGGGCGAGGAAACACCATATATTTT
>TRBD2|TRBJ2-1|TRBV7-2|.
CASSLELAGGKEQFF
TGTGCCAGCAGCTTAGAATTAGCGGGAGGAAAAGAGCAGTTCTTC
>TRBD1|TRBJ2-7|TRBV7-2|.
CASSFFQGVAGYEQYF
TGTGCCAGCAGCTTCTTTCAGGGGGTCGCGGGCTACGAGCAGTACTTC
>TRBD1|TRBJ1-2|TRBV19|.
CASNLEGAQGGYTF
TGTGCCAGTAACCTGGAGGGGGCGCAAGGTGGCTACACCTTC